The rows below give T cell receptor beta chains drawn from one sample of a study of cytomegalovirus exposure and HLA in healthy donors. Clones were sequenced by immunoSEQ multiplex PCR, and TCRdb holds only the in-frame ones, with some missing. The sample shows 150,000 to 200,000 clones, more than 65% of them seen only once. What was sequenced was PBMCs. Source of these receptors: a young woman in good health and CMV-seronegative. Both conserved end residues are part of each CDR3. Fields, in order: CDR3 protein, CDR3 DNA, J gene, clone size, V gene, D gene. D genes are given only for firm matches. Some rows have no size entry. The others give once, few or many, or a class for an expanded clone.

CDR3 protein: CASSPSTGPLSYEQYF; CDR3 DNA: TGTGCCAGCAGTCCCTCGACAGGGCCCCTCTCCTACGAGCAGTACTTC; J gene: TRBJ2-7; clone size: .; V gene: TRBV27; D gene: TRBD1
CDR3 protein: CATAGTGVPYTEAFF; CDR3 DNA: TGTGCCACCGCGGGGACAGGGGTACCCTACACTGAAGCTTTCTTT; J gene: TRBJ1-1; clone size: .; V gene: TRBV19; D gene: TRBD1
CDR3 protein: CSSSPPGDRVGYEQYF; CDR3 DNA: TGTTCCAGCAGCCCCCCCGGAGACAGGGTGGGCTACGAGCAGTACTTC; J gene: TRBJ2-7; clone size: few; V gene: TRBV7-9; D gene: TRBD1
CDR3 protein: CASSQPYRSPSRHEAFF; CDR3 DNA: TGTGCCAGCAGTCAGCCTTACAGGAGCCCGAGTCGTCACGAAGCTTTCTTT; J gene: TRBJ1-1; clone size: .; V gene: TRBV13; D gene: .
CDR3 protein: CAWRQQTSAFTGELFF; CDR3 DNA: TGTGCCTGGAGGCAACAGACTAGCGCCTTTACCGGGGAGCTGTTTTTT; J gene: TRBJ2-2; clone size: .; V gene: TRBV30; D gene: TRBD2
CDR3 protein: CASSSQGDSSYNEQFF; CDR3 DNA: TGTGCCAGCAGCTCACAGGGAGATAGCTCCTACAATGAGCAGTTCTTC; J gene: TRBJ2-1; clone size: .; V gene: TRBV7-3; D gene: .
CDR3 protein: CASSKVRLAGTYEQYF; CDR3 DNA: TGTGCCAGCAGCAAAGTCCGACTAGCGGGGACCTACGAGCAGTACTTC; J gene: TRBJ2-7; clone size: once; V gene: TRBV21-1; D gene: .
CDR3 protein: CAWSTGQAYSNQPQHF; CDR3 DNA: TGTGCCTGGAGTACCGGACAAGCCTATAGCAATCAGCCCCAGCATTTT; J gene: TRBJ1-5; clone size: .; V gene: TRBV30; D gene: .
CDR3 protein: CASSSSGGAGWETQYF; CDR3 DNA: TGTGCCAGCAGCTCTAGCGGGGGGGCTGGATGGGAGACCCAGTACTTC; J gene: TRBJ2-5; clone size: .; V gene: TRBV7-2; D gene: TRBD2
CDR3 protein: CASSETVYEQYF; CDR3 DNA: TGTGCCAGCAGTGAAACAGTCTACGAGCAGTACTTC; J gene: TRBJ2-7; clone size: .; V gene: TRBV2; D gene: .
CDR3 protein: CSSSQNTGELFF; CDR3 DNA: TGTTCCAGCAGCCAGAACACCGGGGAGCTGTTTTTT; J gene: TRBJ2-2; clone size: .; V gene: TRBV7-9; D gene: .
CDR3 protein: CASRAGSGQGAQYF; CDR3 DNA: TGTGCCAGCAGGGCGGGTAGCGGACAAGGGGCCCAGTACTTC; J gene: TRBJ2-5; clone size: .; V gene: TRBV25-1; D gene: .
CDR3 protein: CASSRNFKTSGDSYEQYF; CDR3 DNA: TGCGCCAGCAGCCGTAATTTTAAGACTAGCGGAGACTCCTACGAGCAGTACTTC; J gene: TRBJ2-7; clone size: .; V gene: TRBV4-3; D gene: TRBD2
CDR3 protein: CASSQDRLAGVVDEQFF; CDR3 DNA: TGCGCCAGCAGCCAAGATCGGCTAGCGGGAGTGGTGGATGAGCAGTTCTTC; J gene: TRBJ2-1; clone size: .; V gene: TRBV4-1; D gene: TRBD2
CDR3 protein: CAWRDSAYEQYF; CDR3 DNA: TGTGCCTGGAGGGACAGCGCCTACGAGCAGTACTTC; J gene: TRBJ2-7; clone size: .; V gene: TRBV30; D gene: .
CDR3 protein: CASSRTGDYEQYF; CDR3 DNA: TGTGCCAGCAGCCGGACAGGGGACTACGAGCAGTACTTC; J gene: TRBJ2-7; clone size: .; V gene: TRBV5-6; D gene: TRBD1
CDR3 protein: CASSLALVGAENTEAFF; CDR3 DNA: TGTGCCAGCAGCTTAGCCCTTGTTGGGGCAGAGAACACTGAAGCTTTCTTT; J gene: TRBJ1-1; clone size: once; V gene: TRBV11-2; D gene: .
CDR3 protein: CTSSQVRREERSNQPQHF; CDR3 DNA: TGCACCAGCAGCCAGGTGCGGCGGGAAGAGAGGAGCAATCAGCCCCAGCATTTT; J gene: TRBJ1-5; clone size: .; V gene: TRBV1; D gene: .
CDR3 protein: CSSAGGSYEQYF; CDR3 DNA: TGTTCCAGCGCAGGGGGCTCCTACGAGCAGTACTTC; J gene: TRBJ2-7; clone size: .; V gene: TRBV7-9; D gene: TRBD1
CDR3 protein: CASTDRVSDGYTF; CDR3 DNA: TGTGCCAGCACGGACAGGGTTTCGGATGGCTACACCTTC; J gene: TRBJ1-2; clone size: .; V gene: TRBV2; D gene: TRBD1
CDR3 protein: CATTPQGVAGELFF; CDR3 DNA: TGTGCCACGACGCCACAGGGAGTTGCCGGGGAGCTGTTTTTT; J gene: TRBJ2-2; clone size: .; V gene: TRBV6-5; D gene: .
CDR3 protein: CAASPGVYSYEQYF; CDR3 DNA: TGTGCCGCGAGCCCGGGGGTGTACTCCTACGAGCAGTACTTC; J gene: TRBJ2-7; clone size: .; V gene: TRBV10-3; D gene: .
CDR3 protein: CSGGDMGLYEQYF; CDR3 DNA: TGCAGCGGTGGAGACATGGGACTGTACGAGCAGTACTTC; J gene: TRBJ2-7; clone size: .; V gene: TRBV29-1; D gene: .
CDR3 protein: CASSFRSGGTEAFF; CDR3 DNA: TGTGCCAGCAGCTTTCGATCGGGAGGGACTGAAGCTTTCTTT; J gene: TRBJ1-1; clone size: .; V gene: TRBV7-8; D gene: .
CDR3 protein: CASSPSNYTEAFF; CDR3 DNA: TGTGCCAGCAGCCCCTCGAACTACACTGAAGCTTTCTTT; J gene: TRBJ1-1; clone size: .; V gene: TRBV6-4; D gene: .
CDR3 protein: CASSSGQGEFQPQHF; CDR3 DNA: TGTGCCAGCAGTTCGGGACAGGGGGAATTTCAGCCCCAGCATTTT; J gene: TRBJ1-5; clone size: few; V gene: TRBV6-5; D gene: TRBD1
CDR3 protein: CSVEDRGTEQFF; CDR3 DNA: TGCAGCGTTGAAGACAGGGGAACTGAGCAGTTCTTC; J gene: TRBJ2-1; clone size: few; V gene: TRBV29-1; D gene: .
CDR3 protein: CAWRQGTEAFF; CDR3 DNA: TGTGCCTGGAGGCAGGGCACTGAAGCTTTCTTT; J gene: TRBJ1-1; clone size: once; V gene: TRBV30; D gene: .
CDR3 protein: CASSDRTGPTYNEQFF; CDR3 DNA: TGTGCCAGCAGCGACCGAACAGGGCCTACTTACAATGAGCAGTTCTTC; J gene: TRBJ2-1; clone size: .; V gene: TRBV9; D gene: .
CDR3 protein: CASSRTSGGNNEQFF; CDR3 DNA: TGTGCCAGCAGCCGGACTAGCGGGGGGAACAATGAGCAGTTCTTC; J gene: TRBJ2-1; clone size: .; V gene: TRBV5-4; D gene: TRBD2
CDR3 protein: CASSNGQGYNEQFF; CDR3 DNA: TGTGCCAGCAGCAATGGACAGGGTTACAATGAGCAGTTCTTC; J gene: TRBJ2-1; clone size: .; V gene: TRBV7-6; D gene: TRBD1
CDR3 protein: CASSFRTQYF; CDR3 DNA: TGTGCCAGCAGCTTTCGTACGCAGTATTTT; J gene: TRBJ2-3; clone size: .; V gene: TRBV7-9; D gene: .
CDR3 protein: CVSSLLGRGDYGYTF; CDR3 DNA: TGTGTCAGCAGTTTATTGGGCAGGGGGGACTATGGCTACACCTTC; J gene: TRBJ1-2; clone size: .; V gene: TRBV28; D gene: TRBD1
CDR3 protein: CASSLLNRVNEQFF; CDR3 DNA: TGTGCCAGCAGTTTATTGAACAGGGTGAATGAGCAGTTCTTC; J gene: TRBJ2-1; clone size: .; V gene: TRBV27; D gene: .
CDR3 protein: CASATGELFF; CDR3 DNA: TGTGCCAGCGCGACCGGGGAGCTGTTTTTT; J gene: TRBJ2-2; clone size: .; V gene: TRBV7-9; D gene: .
CDR3 protein: CASSMANWLGTDTQYF; CDR3 DNA: TGTGCCAGCAGCATGGCAAACTGGTTGGGCACAGATACGCAGTATTTT; J gene: TRBJ2-3; clone size: .; V gene: TRBV5-6; D gene: .
CDR3 protein: CASSFLGTVKYEQYF; CDR3 DNA: TGTGCCAGCAGTTTCCTCGGGACAGTCAAATACGAGCAGTACTTC; J gene: TRBJ2-7; clone size: .; V gene: TRBV27; D gene: TRBD1
CDR3 protein: CASSSSGSDGYTF; CDR3 DNA: TGTGCCAGCAGCTCCTCCGGGAGCGATGGCTACACCTTC; J gene: TRBJ1-2; clone size: .; V gene: TRBV28; D gene: .
CDR3 protein: CASSVYSSGEQYF; CDR3 DNA: TGTGCCAGCAGCGTATACAGCTCTGGAGAGCAGTACTTC; J gene: TRBJ2-7; clone size: few; V gene: TRBV9; D gene: .
CDR3 protein: CASSAKSKAPYNEQFF; CDR3 DNA: TGTGCCAGTAGTGCCAAGTCTAAAGCCCCCTACAATGAGCAGTTCTTC; J gene: TRBJ2-1; clone size: .; V gene: TRBV19; D gene: .
CDR3 protein: CASSLPGQSFDTEAFF; CDR3 DNA: TGTGCCAGCAGCTTACCGGGACAGAGCTTCGACACTGAAGCTTTCTTT; J gene: TRBJ1-1; clone size: .; V gene: TRBV7-9; D gene: TRBD1
CDR3 protein: CASSTDRITNEQFF; CDR3 DNA: TGTGCCAGCAGTACCGACAGGATTACCAATGAGCAGTTCTTC; J gene: TRBJ2-1; clone size: .; V gene: TRBV6-4; D gene: .
CDR3 protein: CASSERVRGQEQYF; CDR3 DNA: TGTGCCAGCAGTGAGAGGGTTAGGGGGCAAGAGCAGTACTTC; J gene: TRBJ2-7; clone size: .; V gene: TRBV2; D gene: TRBD1
CDR3 protein: CASSADRRRSYEKLFF; CDR3 DNA: TGTGCCAGCAGTGCGGACAGGAGAAGATCATATGAAAAACTGTTTTTT; J gene: TRBJ1-4; clone size: .; V gene: TRBV25-1; D gene: TRBD1
CDR3 protein: CASSPRQDNYGYTF; CDR3 DNA: TGTGCCAGCAGCCCAAGACAGGACAACTATGGCTACACCTTC; J gene: TRBJ1-2; clone size: .; V gene: TRBV7-6; D gene: .
CDR3 protein: CASSPSDRGAVF; CDR3 DNA: TGTGCCAGCTCACCTTCGGACAGGGGAGCGGTTTTT; J gene: TRBJ2-2; clone size: .; V gene: TRBV18; D gene: TRBD1
CDR3 protein: CASSMTKTSQYAEQYF; CDR3 DNA: TGTGCCAGCAGTATGACGAAGACTAGCCAGTATGCCGAGCAGTACTTC; J gene: TRBJ2-7; clone size: .; V gene: TRBV27; D gene: TRBD2
CDR3 protein: CASRRVQGLWEKLFF; CDR3 DNA: TGTGCCAGCAGAAGGGTACAGGGCCTTTGGGAAAAACTGTTTTTT; J gene: TRBJ1-4; clone size: .; V gene: TRBV2; D gene: .
CDR3 protein: CASSPRAGGGYTF; CDR3 DNA: TGTGCCAGCTCCCCCAGGGCAGGTGGAGGCTACACCTTC; J gene: TRBJ1-2; clone size: .; V gene: TRBV6-1; D gene: .
CDR3 protein: CASSLVAGGTGNTIYF; CDR3 DNA: TGTGCCAGCAGCTTGGTGGCAGGGGGCACTGGAAACACCATATATTTT; J gene: TRBJ1-3; clone size: .; V gene: TRBV5-6; D gene: TRBD1
CDR3 protein: CASSEYGEYGYTF; CDR3 DNA: TGTGCCAGCAGTGAGTACGGTGAATATGGCTACACCTTC; J gene: TRBJ1-2; clone size: .; V gene: TRBV2; D gene: .
CDR3 protein: CASSLERRSNEKLFF; CDR3 DNA: TGTGCCAGCAGCTTAGAACGCAGATCTAATGAAAAACTGTTTTTT; J gene: TRBJ1-4; clone size: .; V gene: TRBV7-2; D gene: .
CDR3 protein: CASSPDRVASANEKLFF; CDR3 DNA: TGTGCCAGCAGCCCGGACAGGGTAGCATCGGCTAATGAAAAACTGTTTTTT; J gene: TRBJ1-4; clone size: .; V gene: TRBV7-2; D gene: TRBD1
CDR3 protein: CASSTSDYPLYEQYF; CDR3 DNA: TGTGCCAGCAGCACCTCGGACTACCCTCTCTACGAGCAGTACTTC; J gene: TRBJ2-7; clone size: .; V gene: TRBV7-2; D gene: .
CDR3 protein: CASSQDSGSGQPQHF; CDR3 DNA: TGCGCCAGCAGCCAAGATTCTGGGTCCGGGCAGCCCCAGCATTTT; J gene: TRBJ1-5; clone size: .; V gene: TRBV4-1; D gene: .